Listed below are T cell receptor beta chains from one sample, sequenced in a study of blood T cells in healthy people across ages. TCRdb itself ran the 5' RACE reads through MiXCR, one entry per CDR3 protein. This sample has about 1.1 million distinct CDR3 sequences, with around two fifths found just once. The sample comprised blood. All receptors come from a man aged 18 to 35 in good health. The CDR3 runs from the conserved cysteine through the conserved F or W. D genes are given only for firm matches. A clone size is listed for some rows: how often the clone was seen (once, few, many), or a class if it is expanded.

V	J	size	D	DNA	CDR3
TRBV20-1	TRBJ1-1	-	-	TGCAGACTAGACCCTGAAGCTTTCTTT	CRLDPEAFF
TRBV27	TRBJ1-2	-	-	TGTGCCAGCAGACATCGGGATTATTGGCTTGGCTACACCTTC	CASRHRDYWLGYTF
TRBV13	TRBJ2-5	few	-	TGTGCCAGCAGTGAAAGAGATGGGGAGACCCAGTACTTC	CASSERDGETQYF
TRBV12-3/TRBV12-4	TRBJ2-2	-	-	TGTGCCAGCGATTACGCGGGGTTTAACACCGGGGAGCTGTTTTTT	CASDYAGFNTGELFF
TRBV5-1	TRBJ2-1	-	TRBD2	TGCGCCAGCAGCTATGCGGGACTAGTGGGGGATGAGCAGTTCTTC	CASSYAGLVGDEQFF
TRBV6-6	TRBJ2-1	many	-	TGTGCCAGCAGTTACGCCTACAATGAGCAGTTCTTC	CASSYAYNEQFF
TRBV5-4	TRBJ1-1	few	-	TGTGCCAGCAGCACAGCACAGAGCCACACTGAAGCTTTCTTT	CASSTAQSHTEAFF
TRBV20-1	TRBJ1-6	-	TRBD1	TGCAGTGCTAGAGATCGTGTTAGGGACAGGAATAATTCACCCCCCCACTTT	CSARDRVRDRNNSPPHF
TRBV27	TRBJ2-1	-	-	TGCGCCAGCAGTCGGACTGGCAATGTGCAGTTCTTC	CASSRTGNVQFF
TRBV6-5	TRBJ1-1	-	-	TGTGCCAGCAGTTACTCTGGAGAGAAGAACACTGAAGCTTTCTTT	CASSYSGEKNTEAFF
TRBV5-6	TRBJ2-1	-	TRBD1	TGTGCCAGCAGCCAGGGGGCCTGGAATGAGCAGTTCTTC	CASSQGAWNEQFF
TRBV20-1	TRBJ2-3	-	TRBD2	TGCAGTGCTCTTTCGTGGCTAGCGGGAGACACAGATACGCAGTATTTT	CSALSWLAGDTDTQYF
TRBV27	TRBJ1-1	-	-	TGTGCCAGCAAAAGGACAGCAGGCACTGAAGCTTTCTTT	CASKRTAGTEAFF
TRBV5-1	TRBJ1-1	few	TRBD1	TGCGCCAGCACCTTGCCGGGGACAGGAAGGAACACTGAAGCTTTCTTT	CASTLPGTGRNTEAFF
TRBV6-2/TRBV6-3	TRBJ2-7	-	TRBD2	TGTGCCAGCAGTTCTCCGGGGGGGCCCCGCTACAATGAGCAGTACTTC	CASSSPGGPRYNEQYF
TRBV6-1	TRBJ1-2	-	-	TGTGCCAGCAGTGGGTCGTGGCAAGTAAACGGCTACACCTTC	CASSGSWQVNGYTF
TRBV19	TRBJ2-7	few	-	TGTGCCAGTAGTATATCGGCACGACGCGAGCAGTACTTC	CASSISARREQYF
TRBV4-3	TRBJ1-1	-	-	TGCGCCAGCAGCCCCGAGGGGGGGGGACTCTCTGAAGCTTTCTTT	CASSPEGGGLSEAFF
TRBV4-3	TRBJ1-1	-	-	TGCGCCAGCAGCCCCCGACCGGGCTACACTGAAGCTTTCTTT	CASSPRPGYTEAFF
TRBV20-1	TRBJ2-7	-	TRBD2	TGCAGTGGAAAGGGCGCGGGGGTTAACGAGCAGTACTTC	CSGKGAGVNEQYF
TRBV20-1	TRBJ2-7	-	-	TGCAGTGCAAAAAAGCCAGGGAGCGCCTACGAGCAGTACTTC	CSAKKPGSAYEQYF
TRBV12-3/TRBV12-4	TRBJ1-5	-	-	TGTGCCAGCAGTTTAGATTATAGCAATCAGCCCCAGCATTTT	CASSLDYSNQPQHF
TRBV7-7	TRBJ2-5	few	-	TGTGCCAGCAGCTCCGTCACGGCAGAGACCCAGTACTTC	CASSSVTAETQYF
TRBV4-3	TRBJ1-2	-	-	TGCGCCAGCAGCCAAGATCTGACCGTAGGCTATGGCTACACCTTC	CASSQDLTVGYGYTF
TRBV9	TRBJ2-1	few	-	TGTGCCAGCAGCCCGACAGCGTTCTTC	CASSPTAFF
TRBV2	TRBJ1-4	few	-	TGTGCCAGCAGTGTTGGGCGGCTTAATGAAAAACTGTTTTTT	CASSVGRLNEKLFF
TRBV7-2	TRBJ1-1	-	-	TGTGCCAGCAGCTTAGATGGTCTTGAAGCTTTCTTT	CASSLDGLEAFF
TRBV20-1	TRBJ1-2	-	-	TGCAGTGCTAGTATGAGGGGGGGGTTCGGCTATGGCTACACCTTC	CSASMRGGFGYGYTF
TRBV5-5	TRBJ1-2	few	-	TGTGCCAGCAGCTTGGAGGCGGGAGTAAGGAATGGCTACACCTTC	CASSLEAGVRNGYTF
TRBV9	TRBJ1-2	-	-	TGTGCCAGCAGCGTAGGCCCAACACAATCCTATGGCTACACCTTC	CASSVGPTQSYGYTF
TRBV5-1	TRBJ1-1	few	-	TGTGCCAGCAGCTCACCAGGGAGCACTGAAGCTTTCTTT	CASSSPGSTEAFF
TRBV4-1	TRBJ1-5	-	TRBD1	TGCGCCAGCAGCCAAGAAGTTGGACAGGGCTTCGGTCAGCCCCAGCATTTT	CASSQEVGQGFGQPQHF
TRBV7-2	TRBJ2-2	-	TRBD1	TGTGCCAGCAGTCCGATTACCTCCTACAGGGGTTTCGGGACCGGGGAGCTGTTTTTT	CASSPITSYRGFGTGELFF
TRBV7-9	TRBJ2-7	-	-	TGTGCCAGCTTTGGTGACTCCTACGAGCAGTACTTC	CASFGDSYEQYF
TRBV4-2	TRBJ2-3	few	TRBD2	TGTGCCAGCAGCCAAGACGGGGGGGCCGCAGATACGCAGTATTTT	CASSQDGGAADTQYF
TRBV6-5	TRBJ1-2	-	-	TGTGCCAGCAGTCCCCGGGAAAATCATGGCTACACCTTC	CASSPRENHGYTF
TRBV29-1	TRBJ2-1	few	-	TGCAGCGGAGGCCGGATTTCAGCCTACAATGAGCAGTTCTTC	CSGGRISAYNEQFF
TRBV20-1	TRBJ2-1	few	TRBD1	TGCAGTGCTAGGACGGGGACAGGGGCCCCTCCTGAGCAGTTCTTC	CSARTGTGAPPEQFF
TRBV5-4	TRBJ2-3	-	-	TGTGCCAGCAGCTTGGAGGACCTCACAGATACGCAGTATTTT	CASSLEDLTDTQYF
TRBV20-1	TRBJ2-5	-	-	TGCAGTGCGCCCCTGTCCGGGACTGACTACAATGAGCAGTACTTC	CSAPLSGTDYNEQYF
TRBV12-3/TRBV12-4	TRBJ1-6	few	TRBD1	TGTGCCAGCAGTCGAGGACAGGGGGTGAAAAATTCACCCCTCCACTTT	CASSRGQGVKNSPLHF
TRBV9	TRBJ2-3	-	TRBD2	TGTGCCAGCAGCGAGGGGGGACTAGCAGATACGCAGTATTTT	CASSEGGLADTQYF
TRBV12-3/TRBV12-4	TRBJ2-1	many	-	TGTGCCAGCAGTAAACAGGCTGAGCAGTTCTTC	CASSKQAEQFF
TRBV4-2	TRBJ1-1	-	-	TGTGCCAGCAGCCAAGAAACCCAGGGATCGAACACTGAAGCTTTCTTT	CASSQETQGSNTEAFF
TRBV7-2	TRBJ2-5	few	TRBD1	TGTGCCAGCAGCTTAGTGGACAGGGGTGTGGTAGAGACCCAGTACTTC	CASSLVDRGVVETQYF
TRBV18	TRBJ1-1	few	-	TGTGCCAGCAGTCCCAGCGTGAACACTGAAGCTTTCTTT	CASSPSVNTEAFF
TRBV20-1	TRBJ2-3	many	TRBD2	TGCAGTGTGACTAGCGAGGGAGATACGCAGTATTTT	CSVTSEGDTQYF
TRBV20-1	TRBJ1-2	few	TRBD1	TGCAGTGCTAGAGGAAGCAGGGGGCCTTATGGCTACACCTTC	CSARGSRGPYGYTF
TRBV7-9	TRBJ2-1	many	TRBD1	TGTGCTAGCAGCCCAGGGACAGGCCTTTACAATGAGCAGTTCTTC	CASSPGTGLYNEQFF
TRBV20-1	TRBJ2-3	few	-	TGCAGTGCTTTGACAGCCGCAGATACGCAGTATTTT	CSALTAADTQYF
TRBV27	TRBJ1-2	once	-	TGTGCCAGCAGCACACCGGGGGAGGGCTACACCTTC	CASSTPGEGYTF
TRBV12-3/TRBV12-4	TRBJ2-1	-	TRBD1	TGTGCCAGCAGTTGGGGGGACAGGTTCAACAATGAGCAGTTCTTC	CASSWGDRFNNEQFF
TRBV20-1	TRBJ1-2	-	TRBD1	TGCAGTGCCAAGGGGGACAGTAGATATGGCTACACCTTC	CSAKGDSRYGYTF
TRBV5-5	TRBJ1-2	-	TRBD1	TGTGCCAGCAGCTCCCCTGGGACAGAAAATTTCTATGGCTACACCTTC	CASSSPGTENFYGYTF
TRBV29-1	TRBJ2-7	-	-	TGCAGCGTCGAGTTACTAGCTGGGAGCTCCTACGAGCAGTACTTC	CSVELLAGSSYEQYF